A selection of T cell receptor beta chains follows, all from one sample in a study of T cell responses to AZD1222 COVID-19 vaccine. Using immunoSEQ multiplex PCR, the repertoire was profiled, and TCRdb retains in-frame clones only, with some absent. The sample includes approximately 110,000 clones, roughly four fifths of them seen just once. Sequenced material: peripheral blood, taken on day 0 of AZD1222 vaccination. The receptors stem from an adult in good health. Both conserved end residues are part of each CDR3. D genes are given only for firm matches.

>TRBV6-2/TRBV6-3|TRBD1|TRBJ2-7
CASSYQSEGAHEQYF
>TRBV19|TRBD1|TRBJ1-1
CASSIMGTGGPDEAFF
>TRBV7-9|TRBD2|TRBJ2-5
CASSAGGSGQETQYF
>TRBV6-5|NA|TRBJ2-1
CASSYGLYNEQFF
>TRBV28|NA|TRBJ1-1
CASIGIRVAFF
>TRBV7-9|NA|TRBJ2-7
CASSLGRQALFLYEQYF
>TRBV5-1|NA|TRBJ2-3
CASSQRPAPDTQYF
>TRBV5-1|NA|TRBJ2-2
CASSINSGLNTGELFF
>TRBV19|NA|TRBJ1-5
CASSAGGSNQPQHF
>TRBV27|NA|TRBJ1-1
CASSLSGLNRAFF
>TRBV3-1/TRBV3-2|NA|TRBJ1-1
CASSQGRVNTEAFF
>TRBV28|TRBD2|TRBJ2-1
CASSFVGGRSINEQFF
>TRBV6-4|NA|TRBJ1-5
CASSDHGTPYSNQPQHF
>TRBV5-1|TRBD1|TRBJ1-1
CASSLNTGQWNAEAFF
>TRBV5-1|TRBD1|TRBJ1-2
CASSLAGTGEDGYTF